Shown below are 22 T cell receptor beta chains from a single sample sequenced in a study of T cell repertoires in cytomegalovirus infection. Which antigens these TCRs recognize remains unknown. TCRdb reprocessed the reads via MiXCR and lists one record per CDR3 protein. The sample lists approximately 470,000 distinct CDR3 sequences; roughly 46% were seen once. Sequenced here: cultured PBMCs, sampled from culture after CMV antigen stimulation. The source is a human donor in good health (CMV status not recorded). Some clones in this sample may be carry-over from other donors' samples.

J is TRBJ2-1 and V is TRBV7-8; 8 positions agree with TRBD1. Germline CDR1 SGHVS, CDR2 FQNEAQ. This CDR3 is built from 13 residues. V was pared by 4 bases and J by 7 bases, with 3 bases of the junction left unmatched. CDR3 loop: CASSYQGANEQFF. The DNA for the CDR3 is TGTGCCAGCAGCTACCAGGGGGCGAATGAGCAGTTCTTC.

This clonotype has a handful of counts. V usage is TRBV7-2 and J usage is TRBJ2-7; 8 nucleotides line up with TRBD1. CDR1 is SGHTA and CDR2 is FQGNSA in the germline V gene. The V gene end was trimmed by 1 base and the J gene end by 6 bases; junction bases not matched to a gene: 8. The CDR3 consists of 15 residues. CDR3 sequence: CASSLVSGQGGEQYF. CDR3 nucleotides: TGTGCCAGCAGCTTAGTCTCCGGACAGGGTGGCGAGCAGTACTTC.

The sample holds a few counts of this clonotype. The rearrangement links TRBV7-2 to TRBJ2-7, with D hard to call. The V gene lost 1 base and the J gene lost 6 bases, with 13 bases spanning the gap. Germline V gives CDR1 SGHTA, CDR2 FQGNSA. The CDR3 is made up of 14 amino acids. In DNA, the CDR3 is TGTGCCAGCAGCTTAGACTTATACCCTCTCGAGCAGTACTTC. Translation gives CASSLDLYPLEQYF.

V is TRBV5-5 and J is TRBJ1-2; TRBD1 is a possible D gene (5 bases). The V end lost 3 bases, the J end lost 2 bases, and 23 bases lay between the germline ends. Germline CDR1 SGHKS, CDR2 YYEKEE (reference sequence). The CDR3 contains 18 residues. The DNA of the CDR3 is TGTGCCAGCAGCTACCGGGGCACCGAGAGAACAGGCAACTATGGCTACACCTTC. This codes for CASSYRGTERTGNYGYTF. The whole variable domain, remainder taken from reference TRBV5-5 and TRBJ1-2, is DAGVTQSPTHLIKTRGQQVTLRCSPISGHKSVSWYQQVLGQGPQFIFQYYEKEERGRGNFPDRFSARQFPNYSSELNVNALLLGDSALYLCASSYRGTERTGNYGYTFGSGTRLTVV.

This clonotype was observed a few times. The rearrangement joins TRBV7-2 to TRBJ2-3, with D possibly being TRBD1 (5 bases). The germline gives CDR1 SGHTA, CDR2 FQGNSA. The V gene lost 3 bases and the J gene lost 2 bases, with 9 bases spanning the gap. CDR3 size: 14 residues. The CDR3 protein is CASSFAGHTDTQYF. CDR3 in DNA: TGTGCCAGCAGCTTTGCAGGACACACAGATACGCAGTATTTT.

CDR3 DNA sequence: TGTGCCAGCAGCCATTCGACAAACGTGGCACCCCTCCACTTT. Protein product: CASSHSTNVAPLHF. This rearrangement joins TRBV14 to TRBJ1-6; D is undetermined. Trimming removed 3 bases at V and 11 bases at J, with 14 bases between. Per germline, CDR1 SGHDN and CDR2 FVKESK. The CDR3 length is 14 residues.

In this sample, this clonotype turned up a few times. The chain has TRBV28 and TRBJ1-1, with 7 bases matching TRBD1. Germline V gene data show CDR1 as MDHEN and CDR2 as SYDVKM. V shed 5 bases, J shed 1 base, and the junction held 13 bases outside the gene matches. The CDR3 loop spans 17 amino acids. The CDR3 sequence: CASSLYSGQSPNTEAFF. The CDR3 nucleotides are TGTGCCAGCAGTCTATACTCGGGACAGAGTCCGAACACTGAAGCTTTCTTT. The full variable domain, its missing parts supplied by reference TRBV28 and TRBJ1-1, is DVKVTQSSRYLVKRTGEKVFLECVQDMDHENMFWYRQDPGLGLRLIYFSYDVKMKEKGDIPEGYSVSREKKERFSLILESASTNQTSMYLCASSLYSGQSPNTEAFFGQGTRLTVV.

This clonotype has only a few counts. CDR3 coding DNA: TGTGCCAGCAGCCGGGGGACAGGGGATCAAGAGACCCAGTACTTC. This sequence encodes CASSRGTGDQETQYF. V gene TRBV7-9 combines with J gene TRBJ2-5; 10 bases align to TRBD1. The CDR3 spans 15 residues. Trimming removed 5 bases from V and 2 bases from J; junction bases left unmatched: 5. Germline V gene lookup returns CDR1 SEHNR and CDR2 FQNEAQ (reference sequence).

CDR3 loop: CASKRTTASVNEKLFF. Written as DNA, the CDR3 is TGTGCCAGTAAGCGAACGACAGCATCTGTTAATGAAAAACTGTTTTTT. V usage is TRBV19 and J usage is TRBJ1-4; D is perhaps TRBD1 (5 bases). Germline CDR1 and CDR2: LNHDA and SQIVND (reference sequence). This CDR3 is 16 amino acids long. The ends were cut back, 7 bases at V and 4 bases at J, with 19 bases in the middle.

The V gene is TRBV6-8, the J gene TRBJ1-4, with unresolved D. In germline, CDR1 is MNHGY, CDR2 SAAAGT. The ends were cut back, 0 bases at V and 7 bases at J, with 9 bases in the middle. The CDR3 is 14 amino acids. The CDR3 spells CASSYSPKGEKLFF. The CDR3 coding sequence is TGTGCCAGCAGTTACTCTCCAAAAGGTGAAAAACTGTTTTTT.

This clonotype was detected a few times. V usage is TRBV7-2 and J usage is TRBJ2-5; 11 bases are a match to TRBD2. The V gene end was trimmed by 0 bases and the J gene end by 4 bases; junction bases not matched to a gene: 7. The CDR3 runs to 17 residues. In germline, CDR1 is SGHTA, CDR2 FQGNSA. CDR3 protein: CASSLAFSGRGGETQYF. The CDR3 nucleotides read TGTGCCAGCAGCTTAGCGTTTAGCGGGAGGGGAGGAGAGACCCAGTACTTC.

The CDR3 DNA reads TGTGCCAGCAGTGAAGACGCGACAGGGCGTGTGTCAAGCACAGATACGCAGTATTTT. This encodes CASSEDATGRVSSTDTQYF. The chain combines TRBV2 with TRBJ2-3; 7 bases fit TRBD1. Germline CDR1 is SNHLY and CDR2 is FYNNEI. The V segment lost 1 base and the J segment 0 bases; nucleotides outside the gene matches: 13. CDR3 length equals 19 residues.

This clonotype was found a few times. The CDR3 reads CASSLVGQGSSYEQYF. CDR3 sequence (DNA): TGTGCCAGCAGCTTAGTTGGACAGGGGAGCTCCTACGAGCAGTACTTC. The chain joins TRBV7-6 to TRBJ2-7; 9 nucleotides align to TRBD1. This CDR3 contains 16 residues. Trimming at V came to 1 base and at J to 0 bases, leaving 4 bases not matched to a gene. Germline CDR1 reads SGHVS; CDR2 reads FNYEAQ.

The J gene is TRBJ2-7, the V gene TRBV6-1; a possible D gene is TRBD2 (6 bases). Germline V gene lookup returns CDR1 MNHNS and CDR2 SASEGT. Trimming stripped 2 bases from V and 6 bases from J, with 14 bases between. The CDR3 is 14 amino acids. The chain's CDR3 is CASSESGLAREQYF. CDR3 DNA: TGTGCCAGCAGTGAAAGTGGGCTAGCGCGCGAGCAGTACTTC.

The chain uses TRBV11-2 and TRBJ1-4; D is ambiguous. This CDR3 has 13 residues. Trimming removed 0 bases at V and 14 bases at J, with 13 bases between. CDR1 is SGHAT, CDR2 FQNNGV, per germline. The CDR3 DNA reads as TGTGCCAGCAGCTTAGATCGGGCCGGACGGCTGTTTTTT. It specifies CASSLDRAGRLFF. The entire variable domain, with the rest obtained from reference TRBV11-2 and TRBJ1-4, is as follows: EAGVAQSPRYKIIEKRQSVAFWCNPISGHATLYWYQQILGQGPKLLIQFQNNGVVDDSQLPKDRFSAERLKGVDSTLKIQPAKLEDSAVYLCASSLDRAGRLFFGSGTQLSVL.

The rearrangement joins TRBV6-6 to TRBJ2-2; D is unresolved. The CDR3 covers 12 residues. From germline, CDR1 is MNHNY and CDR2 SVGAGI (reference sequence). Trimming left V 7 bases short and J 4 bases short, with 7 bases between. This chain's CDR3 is CASKGFTGELFF. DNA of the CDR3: TGTGCCAGCAAAGGGTTCACCGGGGAGCTGTTTTTT.

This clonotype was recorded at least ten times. CDR3 sequence (DNA): TGTGCCAGCAGCTTCCGGGACAGCGATGTCTATGGCTACACCTTC. It yields the protein CASSFRDSDVYGYTF. V gene TRBV7-2 combines with J gene TRBJ1-2; 7 bases line up with TRBD1. V trimming: 3 bases; J trimming: 4 bases; junction bases outside the gene matches: 8. The CDR3 is 15 amino acids. Germline values: CDR1 SGHTA, CDR2 FQGNSA.

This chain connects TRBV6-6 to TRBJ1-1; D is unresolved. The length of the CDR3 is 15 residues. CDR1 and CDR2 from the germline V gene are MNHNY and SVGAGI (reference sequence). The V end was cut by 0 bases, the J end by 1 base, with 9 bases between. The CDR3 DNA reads TGTGCCAGCAGTTACTCGATGACGCAGAACACTGAAGCTTTCTTT. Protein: CASSYSMTQNTEAFF.

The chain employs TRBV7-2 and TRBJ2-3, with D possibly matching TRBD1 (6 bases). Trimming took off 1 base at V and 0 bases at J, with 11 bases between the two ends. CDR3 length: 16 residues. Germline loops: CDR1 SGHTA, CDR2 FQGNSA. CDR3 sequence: CASSLVGTTSTDTQYF. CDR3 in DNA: TGTGCCAGCAGCTTAGTGGGGACAACTAGCACAGATACGCAGTATTTT.

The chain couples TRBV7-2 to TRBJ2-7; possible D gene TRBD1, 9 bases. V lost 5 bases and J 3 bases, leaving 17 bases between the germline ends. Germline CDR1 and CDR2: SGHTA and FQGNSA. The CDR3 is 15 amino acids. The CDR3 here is CASSLGGGQGYEQYF. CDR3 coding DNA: TGTGCCAGCAGCCTCGGGGGGGGACAGGGCTACGAGCAGTACTTC. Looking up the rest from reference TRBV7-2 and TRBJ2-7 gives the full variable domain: GAGVSQSPSNKVTEKGKDVELRCDPISGHTALYWYRQSLGQGLEFLIYFQGNSAPDKSGLPSDRFSAERTGGSVSTLTIQRTQQEDSAVYLCASSLGGGQGYEQYFGPGTRLTVT.

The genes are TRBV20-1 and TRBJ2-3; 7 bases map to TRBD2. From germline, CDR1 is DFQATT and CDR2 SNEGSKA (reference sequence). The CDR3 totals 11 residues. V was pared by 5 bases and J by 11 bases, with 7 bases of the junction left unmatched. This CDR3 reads CSAGLDRQQYF. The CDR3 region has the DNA TGCAGTGCTGGACTAGATCGCCAGCAGTATTTT.

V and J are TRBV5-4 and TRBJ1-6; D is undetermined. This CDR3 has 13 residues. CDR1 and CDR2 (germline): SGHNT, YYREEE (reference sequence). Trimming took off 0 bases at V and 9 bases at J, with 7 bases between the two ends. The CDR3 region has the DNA TGTGCCAGCAGCTTGGGTACAGTTTCACCCCTCCACTTT. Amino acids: CASSLGTVSPLHF.